Reported below is one TCR beta chain. Deletions cut 4 bases from V and 1 base from J, with 11 bases between. CDR1 is PRHDT and CDR2 is FYEKMQ in the germline V gene (reference sequence). The CDR3 contains 14 residues. MiXCR, applied by TCRdb to the RT-PCR reads, yields one record per CDR3 protein. The repertoire consists of about 680,000 distinct CDR3 sequences, with about 14% occurring once and the leading ten covering 3.6%. The TCR sequence derives from a female donor in good health, serving as a healthy control. The chain recombines TRBV13 with TRBJ2-7; D may be TRBD2 (6 bases). The sample consisted of memory CD4+ T cells from blood. CDR3 region: CASSSRGVSYEQYF. CDR3 in DNA: TGTGCCAGCAGCTCGCGGGGCGTATCCTACGAGCAGTACTTC.